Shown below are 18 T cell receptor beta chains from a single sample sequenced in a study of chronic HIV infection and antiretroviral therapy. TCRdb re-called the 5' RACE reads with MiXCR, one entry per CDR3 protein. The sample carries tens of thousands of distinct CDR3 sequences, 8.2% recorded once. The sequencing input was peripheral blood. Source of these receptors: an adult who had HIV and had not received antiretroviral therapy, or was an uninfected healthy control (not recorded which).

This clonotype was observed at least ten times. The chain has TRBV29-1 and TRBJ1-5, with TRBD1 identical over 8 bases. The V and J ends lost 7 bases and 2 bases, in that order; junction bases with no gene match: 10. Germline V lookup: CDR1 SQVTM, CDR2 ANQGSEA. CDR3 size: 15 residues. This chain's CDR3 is CSARLQGGGNQPQHF. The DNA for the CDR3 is TGCAGCGCAAGATTACAGGGGGGCGGCAATCAGCCCCAGCATTTT.

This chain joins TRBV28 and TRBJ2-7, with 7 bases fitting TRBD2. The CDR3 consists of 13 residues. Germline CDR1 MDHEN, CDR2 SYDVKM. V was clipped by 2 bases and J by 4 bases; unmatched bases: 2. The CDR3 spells CASSLASGYEQYF. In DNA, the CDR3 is TGTGCCAGCAGTTTAGCTAGCGGATACGAGCAGTACTTC.

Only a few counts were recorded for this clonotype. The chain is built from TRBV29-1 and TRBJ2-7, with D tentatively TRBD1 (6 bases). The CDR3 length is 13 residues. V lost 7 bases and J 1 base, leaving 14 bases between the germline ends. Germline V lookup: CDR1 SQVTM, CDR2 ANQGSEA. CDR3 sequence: CSASSGASYEQYF. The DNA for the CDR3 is TGCAGCGCCTCCTCAGGGGCTTCCTACGAGCAGTACTTC.

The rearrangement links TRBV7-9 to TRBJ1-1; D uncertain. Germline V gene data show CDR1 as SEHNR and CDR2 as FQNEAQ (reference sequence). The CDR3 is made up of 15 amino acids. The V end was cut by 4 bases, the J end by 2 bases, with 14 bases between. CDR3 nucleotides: TGTGCCAGCAGCTCGGAACAGAGAATTAACACTGAAGCTTTCTTT. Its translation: CASSSEQRINTEAFF.

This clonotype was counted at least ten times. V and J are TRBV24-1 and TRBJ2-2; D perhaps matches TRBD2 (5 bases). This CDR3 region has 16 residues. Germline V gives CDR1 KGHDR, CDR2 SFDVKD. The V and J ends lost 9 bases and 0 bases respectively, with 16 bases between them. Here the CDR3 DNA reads TGTGCCACCTCCGGTTCGGAGGCCGCGAACACCGGGGAGCTGTTTTTT. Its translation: CATSGSEAANTGELFF.

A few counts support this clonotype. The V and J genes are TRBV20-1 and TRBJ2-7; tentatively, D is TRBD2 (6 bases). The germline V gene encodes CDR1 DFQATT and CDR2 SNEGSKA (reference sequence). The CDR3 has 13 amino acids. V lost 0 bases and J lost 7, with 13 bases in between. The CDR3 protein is CSARDREFAEQYF. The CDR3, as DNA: TGCAGTGCTAGAGATCGGGAGTTCGCGGAGCAGTACTTC.

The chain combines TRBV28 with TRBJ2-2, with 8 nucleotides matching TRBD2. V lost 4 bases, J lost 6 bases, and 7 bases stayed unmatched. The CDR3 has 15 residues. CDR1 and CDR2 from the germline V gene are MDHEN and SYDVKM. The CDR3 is CASSSSGREAGELFF. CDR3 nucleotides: TGTGCCAGCAGTTCAAGCGGGAGAGAAGCCGGGGAGCTGTTTTTT.

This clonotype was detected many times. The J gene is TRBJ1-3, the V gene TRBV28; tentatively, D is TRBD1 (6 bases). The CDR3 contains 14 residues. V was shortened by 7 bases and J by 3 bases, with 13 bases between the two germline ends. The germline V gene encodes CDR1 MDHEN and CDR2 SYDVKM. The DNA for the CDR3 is TGTGCCAGCACCCTGTGGGGGCTTGGAAACACCATATATTTT. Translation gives CASTLWGLGNTIYF.

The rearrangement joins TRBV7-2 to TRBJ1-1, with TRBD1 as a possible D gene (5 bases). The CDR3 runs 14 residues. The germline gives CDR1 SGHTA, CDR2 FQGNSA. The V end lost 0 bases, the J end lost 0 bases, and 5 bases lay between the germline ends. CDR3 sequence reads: CASSLAGVNTEAFF. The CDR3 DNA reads TGTGCCAGCAGCTTAGCGGGGGTGAACACTGAAGCTTTCTTT.

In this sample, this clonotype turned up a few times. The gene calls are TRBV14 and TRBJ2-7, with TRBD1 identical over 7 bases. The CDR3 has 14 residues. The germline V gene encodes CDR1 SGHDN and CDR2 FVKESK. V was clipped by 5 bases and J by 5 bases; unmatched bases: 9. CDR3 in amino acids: CASSGRDRSHEQYF. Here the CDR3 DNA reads TGTGCCAGCAGCGGCCGGGACAGAAGCCACGAGCAGTACTTC.

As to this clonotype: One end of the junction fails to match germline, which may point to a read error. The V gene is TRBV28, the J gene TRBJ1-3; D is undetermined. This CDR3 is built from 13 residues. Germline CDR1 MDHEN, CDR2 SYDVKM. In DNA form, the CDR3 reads TGTGCCAGCAGTTTCGAGGATGGAAACACCGTATATTTT. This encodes CASSFEDGNTVYF.

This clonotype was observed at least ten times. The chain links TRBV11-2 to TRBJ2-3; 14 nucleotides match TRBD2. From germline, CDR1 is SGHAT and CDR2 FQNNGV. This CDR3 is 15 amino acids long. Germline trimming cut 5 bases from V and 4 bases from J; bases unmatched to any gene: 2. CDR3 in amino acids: CASSGLAGGSDTQYF. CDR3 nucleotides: TGTGCCAGCAGCGGACTAGCGGGAGGTTCAGATACGCAGTATTTT.

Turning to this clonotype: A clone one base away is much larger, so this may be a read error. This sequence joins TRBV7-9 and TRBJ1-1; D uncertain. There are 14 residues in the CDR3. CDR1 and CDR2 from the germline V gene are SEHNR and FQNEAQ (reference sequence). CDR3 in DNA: TGTGCCAGCAGCTTAGCACGGATGAACACTGAAACTTTCTTT. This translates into CASSLARMNTETFF.

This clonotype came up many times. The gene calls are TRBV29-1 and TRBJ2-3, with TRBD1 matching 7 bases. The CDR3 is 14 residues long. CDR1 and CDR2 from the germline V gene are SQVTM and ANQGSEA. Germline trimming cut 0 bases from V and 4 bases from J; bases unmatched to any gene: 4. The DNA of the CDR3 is TGCAGCGTTGAAGATCTAACAGGGGCAGATACGCAGTATTTT. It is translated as CSVEDLTGADTQYF.

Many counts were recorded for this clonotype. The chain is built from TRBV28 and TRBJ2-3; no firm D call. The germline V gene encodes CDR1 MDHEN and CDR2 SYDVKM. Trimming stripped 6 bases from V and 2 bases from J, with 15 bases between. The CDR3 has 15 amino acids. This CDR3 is CASRPYTETTDTQYF. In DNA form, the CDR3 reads TGTGCCAGCAGACCATACACAGAAACCACAGATACGCAGTATTTT.

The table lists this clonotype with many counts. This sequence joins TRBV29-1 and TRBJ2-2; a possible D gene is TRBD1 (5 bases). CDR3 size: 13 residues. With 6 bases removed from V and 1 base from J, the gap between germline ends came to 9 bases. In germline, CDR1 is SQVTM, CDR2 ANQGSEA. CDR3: CSVDRKNTGELFF. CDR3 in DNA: TGCAGCGTCGACAGAAAGAACACCGGGGAGCTGTTTTTT.

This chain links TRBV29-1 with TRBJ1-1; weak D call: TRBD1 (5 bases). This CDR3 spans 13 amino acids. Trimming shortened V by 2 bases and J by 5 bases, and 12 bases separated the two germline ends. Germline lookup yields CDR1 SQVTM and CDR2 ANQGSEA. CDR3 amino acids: CSVERAEGTEAFF. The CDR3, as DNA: TGCAGCGTTGAAAGGGCTGAGGGGACTGAAGCTTTCTTT. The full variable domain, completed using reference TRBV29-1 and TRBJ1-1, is SAVISQKPSRDICQRGTSLTIQCQVDSQVTMMFWYRQQPGQSLTLIATANQGSEATYESGFVIDKFPISRPNLTFSTLTVSNMSPEDSSIYLCSVERAEGTEAFFGQGTRLTVV.

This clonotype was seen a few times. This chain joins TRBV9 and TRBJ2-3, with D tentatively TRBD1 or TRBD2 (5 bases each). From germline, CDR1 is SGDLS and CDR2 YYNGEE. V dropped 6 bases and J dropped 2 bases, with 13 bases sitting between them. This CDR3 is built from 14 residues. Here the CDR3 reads CASNMGPTTDTQYF. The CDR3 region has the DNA TGTGCCAGCAACATGGGACCGACCACAGATACGCAGTATTTT.